The T cell receptor (beta chain) under discussion was sequenced for a study of human T cells and chemical hapten exposure. Study at large: 0.01% DPC was applied to the upper back in patch tests, which were read at 6 days. The patient population, which was mostly female, had alopecia areata, totalis or universalis.

Individual cDNA molecules in this library carried unique molecular identifiers. In TCRdb, the RACE reads were re-called with MiXCR into one record per CDR3 protein. The table records around 300,000 distinct CDR3 sequences, around 7% of them present only once. Looked up from germline, CDR1 is SGHVS and CDR2 is FQNEAQ. The V gene end was trimmed by 4 bases and the J gene end by 0 bases; junction bases not matched to a gene: 3. CDR3 length: 15 residues. This clonotype appeared a few times. Time point meaning: patch test 1, 2 weeks after DPC sensitization. The treatment here: therapeutic diphenylcyclopropenone sensitization with weekly scalp DPC.

The specimen was whole blood, collected in connection with sensitization to the hapten diphenylcyclopropenone (DPC). The rearrangement links TRBV7-8 to TRBJ2-7, with 10 bases aligning to TRBD2. The sequence was obtained from a woman between 18 and 29 years old with alopecia areata. Some clones in this sample may be carry-over from other donors' samples. The CDR3 DNA reads TGTGCCAGCAGCTCAGGGACTAGCGACTCCTACGAGCAGTACTTC. Its protein is CASSSGTSDSYEQYF.